The clone carrying this TCR beta chain was counted a few times. It was RNA transcripts that yielded the amplified TCR beta CDR3 regions. An initial round of RT-PCR targeting the TCR CDR3 relied on the HTBI primer set. TCRdb ran MiXCR on the multiplex PCR reads and lists one entry per CDR3 protein. Among 600,000 to 900,000 distinct CDR3 sequences listed, about 17% were seen once. These data originate in a study of T cells in Graves' hyperthyroidism and ophthalmopathy. Study summary: Peripheral blood samples were taken at initial diagnosis, prior to any treatment.

Diagnostic decisions used clinical symptoms, serum thyroxine and TRAb, thyroid ultrasound and orbital computed tomography. PBMCs were obtained from about 9.9 ml fresh peripheral blood. The CDR3 covers 16 residues. The V and J ends lost 3 bases and 9 bases respectively, with 21 bases between them. Germline CDR1 reads KGHSH; CDR2 reads LQKENI. The sequenced sample consisted of blood. This sequence was found in a man younger than 35 with Graves' hyperthyroidism. V and J are TRBV18 and TRBJ2-1, with D possibly matching TRBD1 (5 bases). CDR3: CASSPAGRAPYGEQFF. The CDR3 region has the DNA TGTGCCAGCTCACCTGCCGGCAGGGCACCGTACGGTGAGCAGTTCTTC.